The entry that follows covers one T cell receptor beta chain sequence. Sequenced by immunoSEQ multiplex PCR; TCRdb stores in-frame clones only, minus some. The sample holds 45,000 to 75,000 clones, about three quarters seen once. Trimming removed 10 bases at V and 11 bases at J, with 14 bases between. From germline, CDR1 is MNHNY and CDR2 SVGAGI (reference sequence). The CDR3 loop spans 10 amino acids. This sample is drawn from a study of radiotherapy plus CTLA-4 blockade in lung cancer. Specimen: peripheral blood, collected from a patient treated with radiotherapy plus ipilimumab. This receptor was obtained from a human donor with non-small cell lung cancer who had a partial response to radiotherapy plus ipilimumab. The chain is built from TRBV6-6 and TRBJ1-1; D call uncertain. CDR3: CATLDQRAFF. The DNA of the CDR3 is TGTGCCACCTTAGACCAGAGGGCTTTCTTT.